The 3 T cell receptor beta chains presented below share a single source sample, sequenced in a study of blood T cell repertoires in COVID-19. Clones were read by immunoSEQ multiplex PCR, and TCRdb kept only the in-frame ones, dropping some. The sample shows about 100,000 clones, around nine tenths of them seen only once. Source material: peripheral blood. Receptor source: a woman in her twenties or thirties with acute or convalescent COVID-19.

V and J are TRBV19 and TRBJ2-5; no clear D. The CDR3 covers 13 residues. V shed 6 bases and J shed 5 bases, with 13 bases lying between them. The germline V gene has CDR1 LNHDA and CDR2 SQIVND (reference sequence). The CDR3 DNA follows: TGTGCCAGTAGAAATTCAGCCGGGGAGACCCAGTACTTC. Amino acids: CASRNSAGETQYF.

The chain is built from TRBV19 and TRBJ1-1, with D unclear. CDR3 length equals 13 residues. Trimming shortened V by 5 bases and J by 2 bases, and 9 bases separated the two germline ends. Per germline, CDR1 LNHDA and CDR2 SQIVND (reference sequence). CDR3 amino acids: CASSAYINTEAFF. The CDR3 DNA reads TGTGCCAGTAGTGCTTACATAAACACTGAAGCTTTCTTT.

Points on this clone: It is unclear where the CDR3 begins or ends on the DNA, so no DNA is shown, and the CDR3 is as TCRdb lists it. This chain links TRBV6-2 or TRBV6-3 with TRBJ2-5; the table names TRBD2, a call not compared with the DNA. The length of the CDR3 is 15 amino acids, counting both ends. Germline V CDR1 and CDR2: MNHEY, SVGEGT. The CDR3 loop reads CASSSSGGRVVTQYF.